The 24 T cell receptor beta chains below all came from one sample that was sequenced in a study of blood T cell repertoires in COVID-19. Produced via immunoSEQ multiplex PCR; TCRdb's table is partial and in-frame only. The sample has roughly 150,000 clones, about 80% seen once. The sequenced material came from peripheral blood. Every receptor here comes from a man aged 55 to 70 with acute or convalescent COVID-19.

This rearrangement joins TRBV9 to TRBJ2-1; 10 nucleotides align to TRBD2. CDR1 SGDLS and CDR2 YYNGEE come from the germline V gene. The trim removed 0 bases at V and 6 bases at J, leaving 3 bases unmatched. This CDR3 region has 15 residues. CDR3 sequence (DNA): TGTGCCAGCAGCGTAGGCCCTAGCGGGGGCAATGAGCAGTTCTTC. Protein: CASSVGPSGGNEQFF. Based on the CDR3 plus reference TRBV9 and TRBJ2-1, the full variable domain is DSGVTQTPKHLITATGQRVTLRCSPRSGDLSVYWYQQSLDQGLQFLIQYYNGEERAKGNILERFSAQQFPDLHSELNLSSLELGDSALYFCASSVGPSGGNEQFFGPGTRLTVL.

The chain has TRBV6-5 and TRBJ1-5; 7 bases match TRBD1. CDR1 is MNHEY and CDR2 is SVGAGI in the germline V gene. V shed 6 bases, J shed 3 bases, and the junction held 8 bases outside the gene matches. This CDR3 has 15 residues. CDR3 loop: CASRLGQSDNQPQHF. The CDR3 coding sequence is TGTGCCAGCAGGCTGGGACAGTCCGACAATCAGCCCCAGCATTTT.

This sequence joins TRBV5-4 and TRBJ2-2; unclear D gene. Trimming cost V 0 bases and J 6 bases, with 9 bases left between them. Looked up from germline, CDR1 is SGHNT and CDR2 is YYREEE (reference sequence). This CDR3 comprises 14 residues. The CDR3 is CASSLDIPSGELFF. CDR3 DNA sequence: TGTGCCAGCAGCTTGGACATTCCCTCCGGGGAGCTGTTTTTT.

As DNA, the CDR3 is TGTGCCAGCAGCGTGGCAGGGGGCGCGTCCTACGAGCAGTACTTC. Its translation: CASSVAGGASYEQYF. The chain employs TRBV9 and TRBJ2-7; 8 bases line up with TRBD1. The CDR3 loop spans 15 amino acids. V was pared by 2 bases and J by 1 base, with 5 bases of the junction left unmatched. The V gene's germline CDR1 is SGDLS and CDR2 YYNGEE.

This clone was observed a few times. This chain links TRBV3-1 (or the pseudogene TRBV3-2) with TRBJ1-5, with D unclear. Germline loops: CDR1 LGHDT, CDR2 YNNKEL (reference sequence). The CDR3 covers 13 residues. Between the trimmed V and J ends, which lost 0 bases and 6 bases, there was a span of 6 bases. The CDR3 protein is CASSQDSSQPQHF. DNA for the CDR3: TGTGCCAGCAGCCAAGACAGTTCTCAGCCCCAGCATTTT.

The chain has TRBV6-2 or TRBV6-3 and TRBJ2-7; 8 bases align to TRBD1. From germline, CDR1 is MNHEY and CDR2 SVGEGT. V lost 5 bases, J lost 3 bases, and 9 bases stayed unmatched. The CDR3 consists of 15 residues. The CDR3 sequence is CASSQIKTGVYEQYF. DNA of the CDR3: TGTGCCAGCAGTCAGATCAAGACAGGGGTCTACGAGCAGTACTTC.

The J gene is TRBJ1-1, the V gene TRBV9; no reliable D call. The V end lost 2 bases, the J end lost 1 base, and 12 bases lay between the germline ends. Germline V gene sequence: CDR1 SGDLS, CDR2 YYNGEE. This CDR3 spans 15 amino acids. DNA for the CDR3: TGTGCCAGCAGCGTCTCCCAGCGGGGGAACACTGAAGCTTTCTTT. As protein: CASSVSQRGNTEAFF.

V and J are TRBV28 and TRBJ1-5; no clear D gene. V lost 3 bases to trimming and J lost 1 base, with 13 bases between them. The CDR3 sequence is 16 residues long. Germline V lookup: CDR1 MDHEN, CDR2 SYDVKM. CDR3 residues: CASSFLTGISNQPQHF. CDR3 in DNA: TGTGCCAGCAGTTTTCTTACCGGGATCAGCAATCAGCCCCAGCATTTT.

This clone was seen more than once but under ten times. V gene TRBV6-2 or TRBV6-3 combines with J gene TRBJ2-1; 7 bases line up with TRBD2. This CDR3 contains 15 residues. Germline lookup yields CDR1 MNHEY and CDR2 SVGEGT. V shed 1 base and J 6 bases; nucleotides not matched to a gene: 6. The CDR3 region is CASSYWSGGSNEQFF. The CDR3 DNA reads as TGTGCCAGCAGTTACTGGTCGGGAGGAAGCAATGAGCAGTTCTTC.

The CDR3 loop is CASSPRDRSPGTIYF. In nucleotides, the CDR3 is TGTGCCAGCAGTCCCCGTGACAGATCCCCAGGCACCATATATTTT. The chain carries TRBV28 and TRBJ1-3; possible D gene TRBD1, 5 bases. V dropped 5 bases and J dropped 9 bases, with 20 bases sitting between them. The CDR3 sequence is 15 residues long. Per the germline V gene, CDR1 is MDHEN and CDR2 is SYDVKM.

The rearrangement uses TRBV6-5 and TRBJ1-2, with 8 bases lining up with TRBD1. This CDR3 spans 13 amino acids. Trimming took 4 bases from V and 8 from J; bases not matched to a gene: 6. The germline V gene encodes CDR1 MNHEY and CDR2 SVGAGI. CDR3 nucleotides: TGTGCCAGCAGTTTCGCAGGGGGCCGGGGCTACACCTTC. It specifies CASSFAGGRGYTF.

V gene TRBV19 combines with J gene TRBJ2-1, with 10 nucleotides matching TRBD2. V shed 5 bases, J shed 5 bases, and the junction held 6 bases outside the gene matches. The V gene's germline CDR1 is LNHDA and CDR2 SQIVND (reference sequence). The CDR3 sequence is 15 residues long. CDR3 loop: CASSLGTSADNEQFF. CDR3 coding DNA: TGTGCCAGTAGTCTCGGGACTAGCGCCGACAATGAGCAGTTCTTC.

The chain has TRBV10-1 and TRBJ2-3, with TRBD2 identical over 9 bases. The length of the CDR3 is 14 residues. CDR1 and CDR2 from the germline V gene are WNHNN and SYGVQD (reference sequence). V trimming: 7 bases; J trimming: 5 bases; junction bases outside the gene matches: 7. As DNA, the CDR3 is TGCGCCAGCATTCGATTAGCGGGGGAAGATACGCAGTATTTT. Translating it yields CASIRLAGEDTQYF.

The chain couples TRBV4-3 to TRBJ1-6, with D possibly being TRBD1 (5 bases). CDR1 is LGHNA and CDR2 is YSLEER in the germline V gene. CDR3 length: 15 amino acids. Trimming cost V 4 bases and J 10 bases, with 17 bases left between them. This CDR3 is CASSRGLGLESPLHF. The DNA of the CDR3 is TGCGCCAGCAGCCGGGGCCTGGGACTTGAGTCACCCCTCCACTTT.

The chain links TRBV6-2 or TRBV6-3 to TRBJ1-2; TRBD1 matches 9 bases. Germline CDR1 is MNHEY and CDR2 is SVGEGT. The length of the CDR3 is 15 residues. The ends lost 5 bases at V and 5 bases at J; junction bases unmatched: 9. The CDR3 loop reads CASSRLPGQGYGYTF. CDR3 DNA: TGTGCCAGCAGTCGTCTCCCAGGACAGGGGTATGGCTACACCTTC.

This chain links TRBV5-6 with TRBJ1-5; 11 bases align to TRBD1. The ends lost 4 bases at V and 7 bases at J; junction bases unmatched: 7. Germline CDR1 SGHDT, CDR2 YYEEEE. The CDR3 loop spans 15 amino acids. CDR3 coding DNA: TGTGCCAGCAGCAGGGGGACAGGGGGAGGGCAGCCCCAGCATTTT. Amino acids: CASSRGTGGGQPQHF.

The gene calls are TRBV6-5 and TRBJ2-1, with a possible D match to TRBD2 (5 bases). The CDR3 has 15 amino acids. Germline V gene lookup returns CDR1 MNHEY and CDR2 SVGAGI. Trimming took off 5 bases at V and 2 bases at J, with 13 bases between the two ends. The CDR3 DNA follows: TGTGCCAGCAGTCCCGAGGAGGAGACCTACAATGAGCAGTTCTTC. Encoded protein: CASSPEEETYNEQFF.

V is TRBV27 and J is TRBJ1-3; TRBD1 matches 7 bases. This CDR3 has 17 residues. The V gene's germline CDR1 is MNHEY and CDR2 SMNVEV (reference sequence). Trimming removed 7 bases from V and 0 bases from J; junction bases left unmatched: 12. The DNA of the CDR3 is TGTGCCAGCACCCTACCACAGGGGACTCTCTCTGGAAACACCATATATTTT. The encoded protein is CASTLPQGTLSGNTIYF.

The rearrangement links TRBV9 to TRBJ2-5; possible D gene TRBD2, 5 bases. CDR1 is SGDLS and CDR2 is YYNGEE in the germline V gene. The CDR3 runs 15 residues. V was cut by 2 bases and J by 5 bases, with 16 bases left in between. CDR3 residues: CASSVDEGRLETQYF. CDR3 in DNA: TGTGCCAGCAGCGTGGACGAGGGCAGGTTGGAGACCCAGTACTTC. Based on the CDR3 plus reference TRBV9 and TRBJ2-5, the full variable domain is DSGVTQTPKHLITATGQRVTLRCSPRSGDLSVYWYQQSLDQGLQFLIQYYNGEERAKGNILERFSAQQFPDLHSELNLSSLELGDSALYFCASSVDEGRLETQYFGPGTRLLVL.

This clone came up a few times. The chain recombines TRBV29-1 with TRBJ1-1; D remains ambiguous. The germline V gene has CDR1 SQVTM and CDR2 ANQGSEA. V lost 6 bases, J lost 4 bases, and 12 bases lay in between. The CDR3 contains 12 residues. The chain's CDR3 is CSVGGDATEAFF. The CDR3 nucleotides are TGCAGCGTCGGCGGGGATGCCACTGAAGCTTTCTTT.

The V call is TRBV7-9, the J call TRBJ1-1, with TRBD1 matching over 7 bases. V lost 1 base, J lost 11 bases, and 4 bases stayed unmatched. Germline CDR1 reads SEHNR; CDR2 reads FQNEAQ (reference sequence). There are 12 residues in the CDR3. The CDR3 DNA reads TGTGCCAGCAGCTTAGATCAACAGGGGGCTTTCTTT. This encodes CASSLDQQGAFF.

V usage is TRBV21-1 and J usage is TRBJ1-1; the table's D gene call, TRBD1, was not cross checked with the DNA. TRBV21-1 is described as a pseudogene. This CDR3 is built from 14 residues. CDR3 in DNA: TGTGCCAGCAGCAGCTTGACAGCGAACACTGAAGCTTTCTTT. Translated: CASSSLTANTEAFF.

The J gene is TRBJ1-6, the V gene TRBV6-6; 7 nucleotides match TRBD1. The V gene's germline CDR1 is MNHNY and CDR2 SVGAGI (reference sequence). Trimming at V came to 0 bases and at J to 9 bases, leaving 5 bases not matched to a gene. The CDR3 contains 15 residues. The CDR3 DNA reads as TGTGCCAGCAGTTACTCGACTCCAGGGGGTTCACCCCTCCACTTT. It translates to CASSYSTPGGSPLHF.

This rearrangement joins TRBV6-2 or TRBV6-3 to TRBJ1-1; D is perhaps TRBD1 (5 bases). The ends were cut back, 1 base at V and 5 bases at J, with 17 bases in the middle. Germline loops: CDR1 MNHEY, CDR2 SVGEGT. This CDR3 comprises 16 residues. The CDR3: CASSYLGGRSETEAFF. As DNA, the CDR3 is TGTGCCAGCAGTTACTTGGGGGGTCGGAGTGAAACTGAAGCTTTCTTT.